The 28 T cell receptor beta chains below come from one sample, sequenced in a study of OX40 agonist ivuxolimab in advanced cancers. TCRdb's table, derived via immunoSEQ multiplex PCR, lists solely in-frame clones and lacks some. This table has about 72,000 clones, over 70% appearing once. This sample comprised CD4+ or CD8+ T cells sorted from blood, obtained in a trial of the OX40 agonist ivuxolimab. These TCRs come from an adult with an advanced solid tumor such as melanoma, head and neck, liver or kidney cancer.

The chain has TRBV27 and TRBJ2-1, with D possibly being TRBD2 (5 bases). The CDR3 has 16 amino acids. Per germline, CDR1 MNHEY and CDR2 SMNVEV (reference sequence). V was clipped by 4 bases and J by 1 base, with 14 bases between them. Written as DNA, the CDR3 is TGTGCCAGCAGTTCCGCAGCCCGGGGTTCCTACAATGAGCAGTTCTTC. It yields the protein CASSSAARGSYNEQFF.

The rearrangement joins TRBV2 to TRBJ1-1; no clear D. V lost 8 bases to trimming and J lost 1 base, with 14 bases between them. Per germline, CDR1 SNHLY and CDR2 FYNNEI. CDR3 length: 14 amino acids. Here the CDR3 reads CASLMGFANTEAFF. The CDR3 nucleotides are TGTGCCAGCCTTATGGGGTTTGCGAACACTGAAGCTTTCTTT.

The CDR3 sequence: CASSLFRTSSPLHF. The CDR3 DNA is TGTGCCAGCAGTTTATTCAGAACTAGTTCACCCCTCCACTTT. The gene calls are TRBV27 and TRBJ1-6, with D unresolved. Germline CDR1 reads MNHEY; CDR2 reads SMNVEV (reference sequence). This CDR3 region has 14 residues. The V end lost 1 base, the J end lost 9 bases, and 10 bases lay between the germline ends.

The rearrangement links TRBV5-4 to TRBJ2-7; 11 positions match TRBD1. The CDR3 extends over 14 amino acids. In germline, CDR1 is SGHNT, CDR2 YYREEE (reference sequence). Losses at the gene ends were 4 bases for V and 2 bases for J; bases not matched to a gene: 2. The CDR3 loop reads CASSPGQGAYEQYF. The CDR3 nucleotides are TGTGCCAGCAGCCCGGGACAGGGGGCCTACGAGCAGTACTTC.

This chain connects TRBV5-1 to TRBJ2-1; TRBD2 matches at 9 bases. Germline V lookup: CDR1 SGHRS, CDR2 YFSETQ. This CDR3 is 15 amino acids long. With V trimmed by 0 bases and J by 4 bases, 2 bases remained unmatched. CDR3: CASSLDSGGYNEQFF. The CDR3 nucleotides read TGCGCCAGCAGCTTGGATAGCGGGGGTTACAATGAGCAGTTCTTC.

The chain uses TRBV27 and TRBJ1-2; D is perhaps TRBD1 (5 bases). Germline loops: CDR1 MNHEY, CDR2 SMNVEV (reference sequence). Trimming pared 2 bases from V and 4 bases from J, leaving 8 bases between. The CDR3 has 13 amino acids. CDR3 in amino acids: CASSLPGGYGYTF. CDR3 nucleotide sequence: TGTGCCAGCAGTTTACCCGGGGGCTATGGCTACACCTTC.

The rearrangement links TRBV6-5 to TRBJ2-5; 12 bases align to TRBD1. The CDR3 is 14 residues long. Germline V gene data show CDR1 as MNHEY and CDR2 as SVGAGI. Losses at the gene ends were 6 bases for V and 11 bases for J; bases not matched to a gene: 10. CDR3 in amino acids: CASSPGQGAFEQYF. CDR3 bases: TGTGCCAGCAGCCCGGGACAGGGGGCGTTTGAGCAGTACTTC.

This chain links TRBV27 with TRBJ2-1, with D unresolved. The CDR3 sequence is 14 residues long. V lost 1 base and J lost 0, with 4 bases in between. In germline, CDR1 is MNHEY, CDR2 SMNVEV (reference sequence). The CDR3 coding sequence is TGTGCCAGCAGTTTATTGAGCTCCTACAATGAGCAGTTCTTC. This gives the protein CASSLLSSYNEQFF.

This clone was recorded once. CDR3 region: CASSIAFRMNTEAFF. CDR3 in DNA: TGTGCCAGTAGTATAGCCTTCAGAATGAACACTGAAGCTTTCTTT. V is TRBV19 and J is TRBJ1-1; D is ambiguous. Germline V gene sequence: CDR1 LNHDA, CDR2 SQIVND (reference sequence). The CDR3 has 15 amino acids. The germline V and J ends were trimmed by 1 base and 0 bases, with 9 bases remaining between them.

This clone was observed a handful of times. This chain joins TRBV7-9 and TRBJ2-6; no firm D call. Germline lookup yields CDR1 SEHNR and CDR2 FQNEAQ (reference sequence). V lost 5 bases and J 3 bases, leaving 8 bases between the germline ends. CDR3 size: 14 residues. CDR3: CASSLARGANVLTF. As DNA, the CDR3 is TGTGCCAGCAGCCTGGCGCGTGGGGCCAACGTCCTGACTTTC. Filled out from reference TRBV7-9 and TRBJ2-6, the complete variable domain reads DTGVSQNPRHKITKRGQNVTFRCDPISEHNRLYWYRQTLGQGPEFLTYFQNEAQLEKSRLLSDRFSAERPKGSFSTLEIQRTEQGDSAMYLCASSLARGANVLTFGAGSRLTVL.

The chain uses TRBV5-1 and TRBJ2-5; no clear D. The assigned J gene may be wrong: the sequence end matches TRBJ2-7 better. The germline V gene encodes CDR1 SGHRS and CDR2 YFSETQ. The CDR3 totals 15 residues. The CDR3 region is CASSSPGPVSYEQYF. DNA for the CDR3: TGCGCCAGCAGCTCCCCCGGGCCCGTCTCCTACGAGCAGTACTTC.

The gene calls are TRBV6-5 and TRBJ1-1; the D is unclear. V dropped 5 bases and J dropped 0 bases, with 13 bases sitting between them. The germline CDR1 and CDR2 sequences are MNHEY and SVGAGI. The CDR3 has 15 amino acids. This CDR3 is CASSPREEMNTEAFF. CDR3 coding DNA: TGTGCCAGCAGTCCCCGTGAAGAGATGAACACTGAAGCTTTCTTT.

The chain carries TRBV5-1 and TRBJ1-2, with unresolved D. The germline V and J ends were trimmed by 0 bases and 2 bases, with 11 bases remaining between them. CDR3 size: 15 residues. Germline assignment: CDR1 SGHRS and CDR2 YFSETQ. CDR3 residues: CASSLASGWNYGYTF. CDR3 DNA sequence: TGCGCCAGCAGCTTGGCCAGCGGTTGGAACTATGGCTACACCTTC.

The CDR3 sequence is CASRTLGTGGSYEQYF. The CDR3 DNA reads TGTGCCAGCAGAACACTCGGGACAGGGGGCTCCTACGAGCAGTACTTC. The chain carries TRBV28 and TRBJ2-7, with 11 bases fitting TRBD1. The J segment lost 0 bases and the V segment lost 6 bases, leaving 7 bases of the junction unmatched. In germline, CDR1 is MDHEN, CDR2 SYDVKM. This CDR3 comprises 16 residues. Full variable domain (outside the CDR3, taken from reference TRBV28 and TRBJ2-7): DVKVTQSSRYLVKRTGEKVFLECVQDMDHENMFWYRQDPGLGLRLIYFSYDVKMKEKGDIPEGYSVSREKKERFSLILESASTNQTSMYLCASRTLGTGGSYEQYFGPGTRLTVT.

The chain has TRBV7-3 and TRBJ2-3; TRBD2 might be the D (6 bases). The CDR3 consists of 14 residues. V lost 5 bases to trimming and J lost 6 bases, with 15 bases between them. The germline gives CDR1 SGHTA, CDR2 FQGTGA. The chain's CDR3 is CASSPGTSPDTQYF. CDR3 sequence (DNA): TGTGCCAGCAGCCCCGGGACTTCACCCGATACGCAGTATTTT.

There are a few counts of this clone. This chain links TRBV6-5 with TRBJ2-3, with D possibly being TRBD1 or TRBD2 (5 bases each). The CDR3 sequence is 15 residues long. V was cut by 6 bases and J by 2 bases, with 15 bases left in between. Germline-derived CDR1 and CDR2 are MNHEY and SVGAGI. CDR3 bases: TGTGCCAGCAGCCATAGGTGGGGGTCCACAGATACGCAGTATTTT. Translating gives CASSHRWGSTDTQYF.

The chain uses TRBV4-3 and TRBJ1-4, with a possible D match to TRBD1 (5 bases). Trimming took 3 bases from V and 7 from J, leaving 15 bases between them. Germline assignment: CDR1 LGHNA and CDR2 YSLEER. The CDR3 totals 15 residues. The CDR3 loop reads CASSHRGRVIEKLFF. CDR3 in DNA: TGCGCCAGCAGCCACCGGGGCAGGGTAATTGAAAAACTGTTTTTT.

V is TRBV19 and J is TRBJ2-3, with TRBD2 matching 7 bases. This CDR3 is built from 13 residues. Germline CDR1 reads LNHDA; CDR2 reads SQIVND (reference sequence). The J segment lost 5 bases and the V segment lost 1 base, leaving 0 bases of the junction unmatched. The CDR3 DNA follows: TGTGCCAGTAGTATAGGCGGGGGAGATACGCAGTATTTT. Residues: CASSIGGGDTQYF.

This clone was detected only a few times. CDR3 sequence: CASSLGSGSGNTQYF. Here the CDR3 DNA reads TGTGCCAGCAGCTTGGGTAGCGGGAGCGGAAATACGCAGTATTTT. The V gene is TRBV5-6, the J gene TRBJ2-3, with 9 positions matching TRBD2. CDR3 size: 15 residues. The germline V gene encodes CDR1 SGHDT and CDR2 YYEEEE. V dropped 0 bases and J dropped 7; count of bases not matched to a gene: 6.

This rearrangement joins TRBV11-3 to TRBJ1-1; 9 bases map to TRBD1. This CDR3 spans 16 amino acids. The junction had 11 bases not matched to a gene; V was cut back by 1 base and J by 8 bases. Germline values: CDR1 SGHNT, CDR2 YENEEA. The CDR3 here is CASSLGGTGTRNEAFF. The CDR3 nucleotides read TGTGCCAGCAGCTTAGGGGGGACAGGGACCCGAAACGAAGCTTTCTTT. The variable domain in full, with the rest retrieved from reference TRBV11-3 and TRBJ1-1, is EAGVVQSPRYKIIEKKQPVAFWCNPISGHNTLYWYLQNLGQGPELLIRYENEEAVDDSQLPKDRFSAERLKGVDSTLKIQPAELGDSAVYLCASSLGGTGTRNEAFFGQGTRLTVV.

The chain has TRBV18 and TRBJ1-1, with D unclear. CDR1 is KGHSH and CDR2 is LQKENI in the germline V gene. This CDR3 has 13 residues. Trimming stripped 3 bases from V and 2 bases from J, with 7 bases between. CDR3 residues: CASSPGINTEAFF. The CDR3 bases are TGTGCCAGCTCACCTGGTATTAACACTGAAGCTTTCTTT.

J is TRBJ2-5 and V is TRBV7-3, with D tentatively TRBD1 (5 bases). Germline CDR1 reads SGHTA; CDR2 reads FQGTGA. This CDR3 comprises 13 residues. V was pared by 3 bases and J by 5 bases, with 10 bases between. CDR3 nucleotide sequence: TGTGCCAGCAGCTTTGGGGCAGGGGAGACCCAGTACTTC. It is translated as CASSFGAGETQYF. Filled out from reference TRBV7-3 and TRBJ2-5, the complete variable domain reads GAGVSQTPSNKVTEKGKYVELRCDPISGHTALYWYRQSLGQGPEFLIYFQGTGAADDSGLPNDRFFAVRPEGSVSTLKIQRTERGDSAVYLCASSFGAGETQYFGPGTRLLVL.

This clone came up a few times. This rearrangement joins TRBV29-1 to TRBJ2-7; 7 bases map to TRBD1. CDR1 is SQVTM, CDR2 ANQGSEA, per germline. The CDR3 totals 13 residues. The trim removed 7 bases at V and 2 bases at J, leaving 8 bases unmatched. The CDR3 here is CSAVQGPPYEQYF. The CDR3 DNA follows: TGCAGCGCCGTACAGGGGCCCCCCTACGAGCAGTACTTC.

The chain recombines TRBV5-6 with TRBJ1-4; possibly TRBD1 for D (5 bases). V lost 4 bases and J 8 bases, leaving 12 bases between the germline ends. Per germline, CDR1 SGHDT and CDR2 YYEEEE. The CDR3 runs to 13 residues. CDR3 loop: CASSRAPGEKLFF. The CDR3 region has the DNA TGTGCCAGCAGCCGGGCCCCAGGGGAAAAACTGTTTTTT.

V gene TRBV6-5 combines with J gene TRBJ1-4, with 9 nucleotides matching TRBD1. Germline values: CDR1 MNHEY, CDR2 SVGAGI. V trimming: 6 bases; J trimming: 7 bases; junction bases outside the gene matches: 6. CDR3 size: 14 residues. The CDR3 sequence: CASRDRDRAEKLFF. CDR3 in DNA: TGTGCCAGCAGAGACCGGGACAGGGCTGAAAAACTGTTTTTT.

The V and J genes are TRBV5-4 and TRBJ2-1; TRBD2 matches at 14 bases. V shed 9 bases, J shed 7 bases, and the junction held 6 bases outside the gene matches. The CDR3 covers 14 residues. Germline V lookup: CDR1 SGHNT, CDR2 YYREEE (reference sequence). CDR3 amino acids: CATLGTSGRNEQFF. In DNA, the CDR3 is TGTGCCACCCTCGGGACTAGCGGGAGAAATGAGCAGTTCTTC. Combining the CDR3 with reference TRBV5-4 and TRBJ2-1 gives the whole variable domain ETGVTQSPTHLIKTRGQQVTLRCSSQSGHNTVSWYQQALGQGPQFIFQYYREEENGRGNFPPRFSGLQFPNYSSELNVNALELDDSALYLCATLGTSGRNEQFFGPGTRLTVL.

The sample holds one count of this clone. The chain uses TRBV29-1 and TRBJ1-1; 7 nucleotides align to TRBD1. The germline V gene has CDR1 SQVTM and CDR2 ANQGSEA. The V and J ends lost 6 bases and 4 bases, in that order; junction bases with no gene match: 5. The CDR3 loop spans 12 amino acids. CDR3 amino acids: CSVGQWATEAFF. The CDR3 DNA reads TGCAGCGTGGGACAGTGGGCCACTGAAGCTTTCTTT.

This clone was observed a handful of times. This sequence joins TRBV5-1 and TRBJ1-2; TRBD1 is a possible D gene (5 bases). V was cut by 1 base and J by 2 bases, with 9 bases left in between. Germline CDR1 is SGHRS and CDR2 is YFSETQ. This CDR3 comprises 14 residues. The DNA of the CDR3 is TGCGCCAGCAGCTTGACTCGGGACAACTATGGCTACACCTTC. Translated: CASSLTRDNYGYTF.